These 24 T cell receptor beta chains came from one sample sequenced in a study of T cells after yellow fever vaccination. TCRdb passed the 5' RACE reads through MiXCR, listing each CDR3 protein once. The repertoire has about 500,000 distinct CDR3 sequences, around a sixth of them found once; the top ten carry roughly 17%. The material was PBMCs, obtained around 5 days after the first yellow fever vaccination. These receptors all stem from a man younger than 30 who received the YFV17D yellow fever vaccine.

This clonotype has more than one count but fewer than ten. This sequence joins TRBV4-1 and TRBJ2-1, with 7 bases matching TRBD2. The germline CDR1 and CDR2 sequences are MGHRA and YSYEKL. The ends lost 0 bases at V and 5 bases at J; junction bases unmatched: 10. CDR3 length: 17 amino acids. Written as DNA, the CDR3 is TGCGCCAGCAGCCAAGAAAGGGGAGGACTAGTTCACAATGAGCAGTTCTTC. It encodes CASSQERGGLVHNEQFF.

This rearrangement joins TRBV20-1 to TRBJ1-4, with D possibly being TRBD1 (6 bases). Trimming removed 3 bases from V and 8 bases from J, with 16 bases in between. Looked up from germline, CDR1 is DFQATT and CDR2 is SNEGSKA (reference sequence). This CDR3 has 14 residues. CDR3 in DNA: TGCAGTGCTAGCCGTGGGGGGCTTGGAGAAAAACTGTTTTTT. Its translation: CSASRGGLGEKLFF.

There are a few counts of this clonotype. The V gene is TRBV20-1, the J gene TRBJ2-7, with D possibly being TRBD2 (6 bases). Germline V gene lookup returns CDR1 DFQATT and CDR2 SNEGSKA (reference sequence). CDR3 length equals 15 residues. The V end lost 4 bases, the J end lost 6 bases, and 22 bases lay between the germline ends. In DNA, the CDR3 is TGCAGTGCTAAACAACCTCTAGGCGGGGAAGGCGAGCAGTACGTC. This translates into CSAKQPLGGEGEQYV.

The chain employs TRBV4-1 and TRBJ1-2, with 10 bases lining up with TRBD1. The germline gives CDR1 MGHRA, CDR2 YSYEKL. The length of the CDR3 is 16 residues. V trimming: 3 bases; J trimming: 3 bases; junction bases outside the gene matches: 7. The CDR3 region is CASSHGGTGADYGYTF. CDR3 DNA sequence: TGCGCCAGCAGCCACGGGGGGACAGGGGCGGACTATGGCTACACCTTC.

The rearrangement joins TRBV9 to TRBJ1-1; the D gene is possibly TRBD1 (5 bases). Germline V CDR1 and CDR2: SGDLS, YYNGEE. V gave up 0 bases and J gave up 3 bases, with 12 bases separating them. The length of the CDR3 is 15 residues. In DNA, the CDR3 is TGTGCCAGCAGCGTAGGACCGGGGGAGTACACTGAAGCTTTCTTT. This encodes CASSVGPGEYTEAFF.

Only a few counts were recorded for this clonotype. This chain links TRBV28 with TRBJ2-7; 8 bases are shared with TRBD1. J lost 2 bases, V lost 7 bases, and 10 bases had no gene match. There are 15 residues in the CDR3. Germline V gene lookup returns CDR1 MDHEN and CDR2 SYDVKM. The CDR3: CASNKGTGDAYEQYF. CDR3 DNA: TGTGCCAGCAATAAGGGGACAGGCGACGCCTACGAGCAGTACTTC.

The chain is built from TRBV18 and TRBJ2-7; D call uncertain. From germline, CDR1 is KGHSH and CDR2 LQKENI. Trimming took off 2 bases at V and 3 bases at J, with 14 bases between the two ends. The CDR3 consists of 15 residues. CDR3 residues: CASSPSRAGDYEQYF. The CDR3 DNA reads as TGTGCCAGCTCACCAAGTAGGGCAGGAGACTACGAGCAGTACTTC.

The chain links TRBV4-3 to TRBJ2-3, with D uncertain. Between the trimmed V and J ends, which lost 1 base and 6 bases, there was a span of 8 bases. CDR1 is LGHNA and CDR2 is YSLEER in the germline V gene. The CDR3 is 13 residues long. The CDR3 here is CASSQGYIDTQYF. As DNA, the CDR3 is TGCGCCAGCAGCCAAGGCTACATCGATACGCAGTATTTT.

The chain recombines TRBV5-5 with TRBJ2-3; D possibly uses TRBD1 or TRBD2 (5 bases each). CDR1 and CDR2 from the germline V gene are SGHKS and YYEKEE (reference sequence). The CDR3 length is 14 residues. With 0 bases removed from V and 11 bases from J, the gap between germline ends came to 16 bases. This CDR3 is CASSLVGRDREQYF. DNA for the CDR3: TGTGCCAGCAGCTTGGTAGGTCGGGACCGAGAGCAGTATTTT. The full variable domain, with the rest looked up from reference TRBV5-5 and TRBJ2-3, is DAGVTQSPTHLIKTRGQQVTLRCSPISGHKSVSWYQQVLGQGPQFIFQYYEKEERGRGNFPDRFSARQFPNYSSELNVNALLLGDSALYLCASSLVGRDREQYFGPGTRLTVL.

This clonotype was observed a handful of times. The chain recombines TRBV6-2 or TRBV6-3 with TRBJ2-1; TRBD1 matches at 7 bases. The CDR3 has 16 residues. V was pared by 4 bases and J by 4 bases, with 10 bases of the junction left unmatched. Germline CDR1 MNHEY, CDR2 SVGEGT. The CDR3 protein is CASSFGTATIYNEQFF. In nucleotides, the CDR3 is TGTGCCAGCAGTTTCGGGACAGCGACTATATACAATGAGCAGTTCTTC.

The chain couples TRBV25-1 to TRBJ2-1, with D perhaps assigned TRBD1 or TRBD2 (5 bases each). CDR3 length equals 15 residues. CDR1 MGHDK and CDR2 SYGVNS come from the germline V gene. The ends were cut back, 1 base at V and 6 bases at J, with 13 bases in the middle. This CDR3 reads CASSESGQGSNEQFF. The CDR3 DNA is TGTGCCAGCAGTGAATCGGGGCAGGGATCCAATGAGCAGTTCTTC.

This clonotype has only a few counts. CDR3 protein: CASSQLETYEQYF. As DNA, the CDR3 is TGTGCCAGCAGCCAACTTGAGACTTACGAGCAGTACTTC. The chain carries TRBV7-2 and TRBJ2-7; D uncertain. The CDR3 is made up of 13 amino acids. The ends were cut back, 5 bases at V and 4 bases at J, with 12 bases in the middle. Per the germline V gene, CDR1 is SGHTA and CDR2 is FQGNSA. Using reference TRBV7-2 and TRBJ2-7 for the parts outside the CDR3, the full variable domain is GAGVSQSPSNKVTEKGKDVELRCDPISGHTALYWYRQSLGQGLEFLIYFQGNSAPDKSGLPSDRFSAERTGGSVSTLTIQRTQQEDSAVYLCASSQLETYEQYFGPGTRLTVT.

This rearrangement joins TRBV5-6 to TRBJ2-1; 7 bases map to TRBD1. CDR1 is SGHDT and CDR2 is YYEEEE in the germline V gene. Trimming took 3 bases from V and 2 from J; bases not matched to a gene: 5. This CDR3 is 15 amino acids long. CDR3 sequence reads: CASSSSGGTYNEQFF. The CDR3 DNA reads as TGTGCCAGCAGCTCCTCAGGGGGTACCTACAATGAGCAGTTCTTC.

The V call is TRBV4-2, the J call TRBJ2-3, with no clear D. The V gene's germline CDR1 is LGHNA and CDR2 YNFKEQ. Trimming took off 5 bases at V and 2 bases at J, with 14 bases between the two ends. This CDR3 region has 15 residues. The CDR3 DNA follows: TGTGCCAGCAGCACCCGCGTGGCCGCCACAGATACGCAGTATTTT. Its translation is CASSTRVAATDTQYF.

This clonotype showed up just a few times. The CDR3 region is CASSHRQGQETQYF. Written as DNA, the CDR3 is TGTGCCAGCAGTCACCGACAGGGGCAAGAGACCCAGTACTTC. The rearrangement links TRBV12-3 or TRBV12-4 to TRBJ2-5, with TRBD1 identical over 8 bases. The CDR3 consists of 14 residues. The V and J ends lost 5 bases and 2 bases, in that order; junction bases with no gene match: 4.

This chain connects TRBV11-2 to TRBJ2-1; TRBD1 matches 7 bases. The CDR3 consists of 15 residues. V shed 5 bases, J shed 9 bases, and the junction held 13 bases outside the gene matches. Germline lookup yields CDR1 SGHAT and CDR2 FQNNGV. The CDR3 here is CASSTPRQGGGEQFF. Here the CDR3 DNA reads TGTGCCAGCAGCACCCCCCGACAGGGCGGAGGTGAGCAGTTCTTC.

This sequence joins TRBV29-1 and TRBJ2-1; the D gene is possibly TRBD2 (6 bases). Trimming took 5 bases from V and 4 from J, leaving 18 bases between them. This CDR3 has 15 residues. Germline loops: CDR1 SQVTM, CDR2 ANQGSEA. The CDR3 DNA reads as TGCAGCGTTTCCCGCGGGGTAGGTGGGTACAATGAGCAGTTCTTC. It specifies CSVSRGVGGYNEQFF.

This clonotype was observed a few times. The V gene is TRBV20-1, the J gene TRBJ1-5, with D perhaps TRBD1 (6 bases). V lost 6 bases to trimming and J lost 3 bases, with 15 bases between them. CDR1 and CDR2 from the germline V gene are DFQATT and SNEGSKA (reference sequence). The CDR3 extends over 14 amino acids. CDR3 in amino acids: CSASHRADNQPQHF. DNA of the CDR3: TGCAGTGCCAGCCACAGGGCCGACAATCAGCCCCAGCATTTT.

The chain has TRBV6-5 and TRBJ2-5; 8 nucleotides agree with TRBD1. Germline CDR1 is MNHEY and CDR2 is SVGAGI. J lost 4 bases, V lost 2 bases, and 6 bases had no gene match. The CDR3 has 15 residues. This chain's CDR3 is CASSYGQGKGETQYF. CDR3 nucleotide sequence: TGTGCCAGCAGTTACGGACAGGGAAAGGGAGAGACCCAGTACTTC.

This clonotype was counted at least ten times. V gene TRBV5-8 combines with J gene TRBJ2-2; 8 bases match TRBD2. The CDR3 has 17 residues. Germline CDR1 reads SGHTS; CDR2 reads YDEGEE. J was trimmed by 1 base and V by 1 base; bases with no gene match: 6. This CDR3 reads CASSLRRLAGNTGELFF. CDR3 DNA: TGTGCCAGCAGCTTGCGCCGGCTAGCGGGGAACACCGGGGAGCTGTTTTTT.

This clonotype has just a few counts. This rearrangement joins TRBV29-1 to TRBJ1-2; tentatively, D is TRBD1 (5 bases). CDR1 is SQVTM and CDR2 is ANQGSEA in the germline V gene. CDR3 length: 19 residues. V was cut by 4 bases and J by 3 bases, with 30 bases left in between. The CDR3 DNA reads TGCAGCGTTGGCCCTCGACAGAACCTCTCTCATTACTGGGACTATGGCTACACCTTC. This encodes CSVGPRQNLSHYWDYGYTF.

V usage is TRBV7-8 and J usage is TRBJ1-2, with unresolved D. Germline V CDR1 and CDR2: SGHVS, FQNEAQ. The CDR3 contains 15 residues. The ends were cut back, 2 bases at V and 6 bases at J, with 16 bases in the middle. In DNA form, the CDR3 reads TGTGCCAGCAGCTTATACGGACCCGGAGGTCATGGCTACACCTTC. Translated, it gives CASSLYGPGGHGYTF.

This clonotype was picked up a small number of times. The rearrangement joins TRBV4-3 to TRBJ2-1; D remains ambiguous. CDR1 and CDR2 (germline): LGHNA, YSLEER. The CDR3 has 15 residues. V was cut by 1 base and J by 7 bases, with 14 bases left in between. The DNA of the CDR3 is TGCGCCAGCAGCCAAGTTAAGGAGAGTGCTAATGAGCAGTTCTTC. Translation: CASSQVKESANEQFF.

This chain uses TRBV7-9 with TRBJ2-1; TRBD1 might be the D (5 bases). The CDR3 has 16 residues. Per germline, CDR1 SEHNR and CDR2 FQNEAQ (reference sequence). Trimming removed 1 base at V and 3 bases at J, with 13 bases between. CDR3 region: CASSLVGQGSYNEQFF. CDR3 bases: TGTGCCAGCAGCTTAGTTGGGCAGGGTAGCTACAATGAGCAGTTCTTC.